Below are 8 T cell receptor beta chains sequenced from a single sample in a study of cytomegalovirus exposure and HLA in healthy donors (dated by TCRdb to the late 2010s). Library preparation was by the immunoSEQ multiplex PCR assay. A mixture of 60 forward primers for TCR Vbeta segments and 13 reverse primers for TCR Jbeta segments was used in the multiplex PCR. Drawn from immuneACCESS, this table holds only the in-frame rearrangements with V and J called that TCRdb kept. Clones are partly lost; checked studies trace under half to an unresolved V gene and leave the rest unexplained. This sample is represented by some 120,000 clones; 15% of them were singletons. The top ten hold 1.5% to 2% of the sample. Specimen: PBMCs. All receptors derive from a woman aged 18-30 years in good health and CMV-seronegative.

In this sample, this clone turned up a few times. J is TRBJ1-2 and V is TRBV4-3; TRBD1 matches at 7 bases. V shed 1 base and J 8 bases; nucleotides not matched to a gene: 10. Germline loops: CDR1 LGHNA, CDR2 YSLEER. The CDR3 runs 15 residues. DNA of the CDR3: TGCGCCAGCAGCCAAGGTACAGGGGCTGTTCGCGGCTACACCTTC. This translates into CASSQGTGAVRGYTF.

The CDR3 sequence is CASRSGTGGEKLFF. The CDR3 bases are TGTGCCAGCAGGTCGGGGACAGGGGGTGAAAAACTGTTTTTT. The rearrangement links TRBV6-6 to TRBJ1-4; the match to TRBD1 covers 11 bases. Per germline, CDR1 MNHNY and CDR2 SVGAGI (reference sequence). CDR3 length equals 14 residues. V lost 6 bases to trimming and J lost 7 bases; unmatched junction nucleotides: 4.

V gene TRBV30 combines with J gene TRBJ2-1; 10 nucleotides match TRBD2. Germline V lookup: CDR1 GTSNPN, CDR2 SVGIG (reference sequence). The CDR3 has 17 amino acids. Unmatched junction bases numbered 18, after V lost 5 bases and J lost 8 bases. The CDR3 DNA reads as TGTGCCTGGGCCTCCCCTGGGGCTAGCGGGAGCTGGGATGAGCAGTTCTTC. Translated: CAWASPGASGSWDEQFF. The full variable domain, in which reference TRBV30 and TRBJ2-1 provide the parts outside the CDR3, is SQTIHQWPATLVQPVGSPLSLECTVEGTSNPNLYWYRQAAGRGLQLLFYSVGIGQISSEVPQNLSASRPQDRQFILSSKKLLLSDSGFYLCAWASPGASGSWDEQFFGPGTRLTVL.

This clone was seen more than once but under ten times. The chain couples TRBV5-4 to TRBJ1-4; 7 bases agree with TRBD1. V lost 4 bases, J lost 2 bases, and 5 bases stayed unmatched. The germline CDR1 and CDR2 sequences are SGHNT and YYREEE (reference sequence). The CDR3 is 15 amino acids. CDR3 nucleotide sequence: TGTGCCAGCAGCCGTACCAGGGGGACTAATGAAAAACTGTTTTTT. Translating it yields CASSRTRGTNEKLFF.

This CDR3 reads CAIRPPGQGAGHAGGEQYF. In nucleotides, the CDR3 is TGTGCCATCAGACCTCCGGGACAGGGGGCAGGTCATGCAGGTGGGGAGCAGTACTTC. V gene TRBV10-3 combines with J gene TRBJ2-7; 12 bases map to TRBD1. This CDR3 is built from 19 residues. Germline CDR1 ENHRY, CDR2 SYGVKD. Trimming at V came to 6 bases and at J to 7 bases, leaving 22 bases not matched to a gene.

This clone was recorded a few times. V usage is TRBV7-8 and J usage is TRBJ1-2; perhaps TRBD1 as D (6 bases). Germline loops: CDR1 SGHVS, CDR2 FQNEAQ. This CDR3 is 15 amino acids long. V was pared by 3 bases and J by 4 bases, with 15 bases between. In DNA form, the CDR3 reads TGTGCCAGCAGCTTCGGACAGAAAAGTTTCTATGGCTACACCTTC. Protein: CASSFGQKSFYGYTF.

The rearrangement uses TRBV28 and TRBJ2-1; 9 bases align to TRBD2. Germline V CDR1 and CDR2: MDHEN, SYDVKM. V dropped 6 bases and J dropped 2; count of bases not matched to a gene: 11. The CDR3 totals 17 residues. CDR3 coding DNA: TGTGCCAGCAGGCCCCAGGTAGCGGGAGAAACCTACAATGAGCAGTTCTTC. Amino acids: CASRPQVAGETYNEQFF.

This clone came up a few times. The rearrangement links TRBV7-9 to TRBJ2-1, with 9 positions matching TRBD2. The length of the CDR3 is 15 residues. The germline gives CDR1 SEHNR, CDR2 FQNEAQ (reference sequence). The V gene end was trimmed by 6 bases and the J gene end by 1 base; junction bases not matched to a gene: 4. The CDR3 sequence: CASRPTSGSYNEQFF. CDR3 nucleotides: TGTGCCAGCAGGCCGACTAGCGGATCCTACAATGAGCAGTTCTTC. The full variable domain, its missing parts supplied by reference TRBV7-9 and TRBJ2-1, is DTGVSQNPRHKITKRGQNVTFRCDPISEHNRLYWYRQTLGQGPEFLTYFQNEAQLEKSRLLSDRFSAERPKGSFSTLEIQRTEQGDSAMYLCASRPTSGSYNEQFFGPGTRLTVL.